This paragraph covers one T cell receptor beta chain sequence. What it binds is not known. This entry belongs to a study of T cell responses to AZD1222 COVID-19 vaccine. Per the germline V gene, CDR1 is SGHTS and CDR2 is YDEGEE. The CDR3 is made up of 13 amino acids. Trimming took 5 bases from V and 8 from J, leaving 13 bases between them. Here immunoSEQ multiplex PCR was the method, and the copy in TCRdb shows in-frame clones only, minus some. The sample has 150,000 to 200,000 clones; 75% to 90% are singletons. Study results and limitations: At 160-218 and 743-854, vaccine-associated CD4 TCRs were dominant, and they spanned spike. The donor cohort was predominantly white British with a female majority, and clonal diversity may have been underestimated. Just 5 or 6 AZD1222 recipients tested seropositive at baseline. Nearly half of spike-specific TCRs reportedly target unmutated variant regions.

The chain recombines TRBV5-8 with TRBJ1-4; D is unclear. This clonotype was sampled from an adult in good health. Sequencing used peripheral blood, obtained on day 0 of MenACWY control vaccination. Here the CDR3 DNA reads TGTGCCAGCAGGACCTCCGAATGGGAAAAACTGTTTTTT. This translates into CASRTSEWEKLFF.